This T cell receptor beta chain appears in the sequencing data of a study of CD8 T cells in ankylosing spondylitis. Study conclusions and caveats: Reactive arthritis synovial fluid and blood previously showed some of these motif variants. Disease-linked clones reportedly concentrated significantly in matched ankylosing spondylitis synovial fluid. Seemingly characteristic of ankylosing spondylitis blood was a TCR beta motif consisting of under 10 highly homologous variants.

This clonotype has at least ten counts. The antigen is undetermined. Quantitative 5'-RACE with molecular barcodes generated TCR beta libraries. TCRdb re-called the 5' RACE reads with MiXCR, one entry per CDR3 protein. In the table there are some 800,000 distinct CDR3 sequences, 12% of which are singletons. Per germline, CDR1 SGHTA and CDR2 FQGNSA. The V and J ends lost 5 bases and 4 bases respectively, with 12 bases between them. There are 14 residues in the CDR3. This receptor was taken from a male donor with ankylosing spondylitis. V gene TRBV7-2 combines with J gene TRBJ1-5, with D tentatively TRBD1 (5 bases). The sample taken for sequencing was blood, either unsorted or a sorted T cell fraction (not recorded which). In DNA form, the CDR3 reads TGTGCCAGCAGCCGACGACAGTTTAATCAGCCCCAGCATTTT. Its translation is CASSRRQFNQPQHF.